This T cell receptor (beta chain) originates from a study of blood T cells in healthy people across ages. Germline V CDR1 and CDR2: SGHRS, YFSETQ. The CDR3 has 15 residues. This clonotype was seen a few times. What it recognizes is unknown. A read error may be the cause here, since a much bigger clone is one base away. Combining a sample-barcoded 5' primer with a J-beta primer mix, a second PCR ran for 7 to 11 cycles. Each CDR3 protein gets one entry after TCRdb re-called the 5' RACE reads with MiXCR. Here the sample spans more than 800,000 distinct CDR3 sequences, under 30% being singletons. Study-level results: Diversity estimates drawn from one million T cells were deemed underestimates.

The rearrangement uses TRBV5-1 and TRBJ2-6; D is perhaps TRBD2 (5 bases). Sequencing was done on a sample of blood. The clonotype was recovered from a woman aged 80 or over in good health. CDR3: CTSSLEGRGANVLTF. The CDR3 nucleotides read TGCACCAGCAGCTTGGAAGGGAGAGGGGCCAACGTCCTGACTTTC.